The T cell receptor (beta chain) described here comes from a study of blood T cell repertoires in COVID-19. Study-level background: Sources were T cells, B-cell-depleted T cells, or PBMCs; the material itself was cDNA or gDNA.

What the recovered Cohort 3 donors had was two negative PCRs, clearance, or symptom resolution. Trimming cost V 1 base and J 10 bases, with 11 bases left between them. The V gene's germline CDR1 is SEHNR and CDR2 FQNEAQ (reference sequence). The CDR3 sequence is 13 residues long. In the study's own analysis: Amplification of reference gene primers was used by the study to estimate nucleated cell counts. Assay used: immunoSEQ multiplex PCR; TCRdb lists only in-frame clones, some missing. V and J calls plus clone size are reproduced from that table; the DNA served to infer D and trimming. The data contain around 300,000 clones, about nine tenths of them singletons.

Sequencing used PBMCs or T cells enriched from blood (not recorded which). The V gene is TRBV7-9, the J gene TRBJ2-1; TRBD1 might be the D (5 bases). The receptor's source is a woman in her 40s who had recovered from COVID-19. CDR3 residues: CASSLVGAAEQFF. Written as DNA, the CDR3 is TGTGCCAGCAGCTTAGTAGGGGCCGCGGAGCAGTTCTTC.